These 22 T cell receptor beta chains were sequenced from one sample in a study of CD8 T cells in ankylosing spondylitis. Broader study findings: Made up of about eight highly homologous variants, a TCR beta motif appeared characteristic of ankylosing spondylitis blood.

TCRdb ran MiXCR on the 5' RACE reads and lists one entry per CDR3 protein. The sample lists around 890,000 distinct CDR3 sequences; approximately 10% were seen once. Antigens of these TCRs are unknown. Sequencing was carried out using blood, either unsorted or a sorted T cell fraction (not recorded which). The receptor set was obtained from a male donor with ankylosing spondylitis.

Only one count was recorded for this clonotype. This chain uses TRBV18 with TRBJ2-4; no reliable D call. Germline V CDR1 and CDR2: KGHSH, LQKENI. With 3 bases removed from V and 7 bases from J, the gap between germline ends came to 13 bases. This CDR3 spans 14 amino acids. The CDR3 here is CASSPETAANIQYF. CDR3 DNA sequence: TGTGCCAGCTCACCCGAGACTGCCGCCAACATTCAGTACTTC. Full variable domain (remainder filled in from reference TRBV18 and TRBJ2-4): NAGVMQNPRHLVRRRGQEARLRCSPMKGHSHVYWYRQLPEEGLKFMVYLQKENIIDESGMPKERFSAEFPKEGPSILRIQQVVRGDSAAYFCASSPETAANIQYFGAGTRLSVL.

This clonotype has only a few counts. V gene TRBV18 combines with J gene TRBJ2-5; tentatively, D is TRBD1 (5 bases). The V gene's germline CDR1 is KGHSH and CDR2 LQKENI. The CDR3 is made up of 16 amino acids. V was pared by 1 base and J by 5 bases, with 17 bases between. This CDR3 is CASSPLSTTKGETQYF. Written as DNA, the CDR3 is TGTGCCAGCTCACCACTTTCCACAACTAAGGGGGAGACCCAGTACTTC. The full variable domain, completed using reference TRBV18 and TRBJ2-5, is NAGVMQNPRHLVRRRGQEARLRCSPMKGHSHVYWYRQLPEEGLKFMVYLQKENIIDESGMPKERFSAEFPKEGPSILRIQQVVRGDSAAYFCASSPLSTTKGETQYFGPGTRLLVL.

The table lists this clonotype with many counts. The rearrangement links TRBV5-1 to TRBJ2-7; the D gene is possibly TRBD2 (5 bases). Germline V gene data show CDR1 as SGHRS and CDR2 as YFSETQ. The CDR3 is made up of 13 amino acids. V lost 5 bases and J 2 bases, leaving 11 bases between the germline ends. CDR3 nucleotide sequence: TGCGCCAGCAGTGAGGGTTCTACCTACGAGCAGTACTTC. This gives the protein CASSEGSTYEQYF.

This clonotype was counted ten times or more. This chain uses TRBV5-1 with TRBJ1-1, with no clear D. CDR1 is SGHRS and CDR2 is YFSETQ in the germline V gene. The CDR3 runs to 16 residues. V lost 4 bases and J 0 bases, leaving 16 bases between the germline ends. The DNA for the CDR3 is TGCGCCAGCAGCCCGCGGAGGACCCTTATGAACACTGAAGCTTTCTTT. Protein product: CASSPRRTLMNTEAFF.

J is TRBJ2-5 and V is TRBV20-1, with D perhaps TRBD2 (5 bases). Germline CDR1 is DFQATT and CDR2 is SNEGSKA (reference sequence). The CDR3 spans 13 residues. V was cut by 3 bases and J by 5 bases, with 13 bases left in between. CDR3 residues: CSASVGRGETQYF. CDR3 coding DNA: TGCAGTGCTAGTGTTGGTCGAGGGGAGACCCAGTACTTC.

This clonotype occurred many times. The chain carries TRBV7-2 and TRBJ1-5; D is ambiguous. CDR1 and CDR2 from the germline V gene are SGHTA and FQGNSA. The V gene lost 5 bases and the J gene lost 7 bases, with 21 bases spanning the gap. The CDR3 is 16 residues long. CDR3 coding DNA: TGTGCCAGCAGCCCCCCGGGTCCCTTGGGCGGGCAGCCCCAGCATTTT. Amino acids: CASSPPGPLGGQPQHF.

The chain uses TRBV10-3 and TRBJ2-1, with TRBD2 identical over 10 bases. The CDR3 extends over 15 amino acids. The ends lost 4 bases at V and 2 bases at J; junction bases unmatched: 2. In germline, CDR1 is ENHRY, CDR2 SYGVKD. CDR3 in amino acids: CAISGTSGPYNEQFF. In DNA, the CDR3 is TGTGCCATCAGTGGGACTAGCGGACCCTACAATGAGCAGTTCTTC.

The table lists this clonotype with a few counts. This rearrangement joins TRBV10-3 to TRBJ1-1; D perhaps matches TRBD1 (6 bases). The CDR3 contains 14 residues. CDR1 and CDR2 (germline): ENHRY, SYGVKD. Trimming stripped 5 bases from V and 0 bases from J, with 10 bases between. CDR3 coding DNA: TGTGCCATCAGTCCCCAGGGGATGAACACTGAAGCTTTCTTT. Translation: CAISPQGMNTEAFF.

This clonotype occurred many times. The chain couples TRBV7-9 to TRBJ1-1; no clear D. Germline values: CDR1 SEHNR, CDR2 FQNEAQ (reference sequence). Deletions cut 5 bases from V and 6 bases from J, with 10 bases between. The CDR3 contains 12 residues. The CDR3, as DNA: TGTGCCAGCAGCCCTGTTTTCTCTGAAGCTTTCTTT. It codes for CASSPVFSEAFF.

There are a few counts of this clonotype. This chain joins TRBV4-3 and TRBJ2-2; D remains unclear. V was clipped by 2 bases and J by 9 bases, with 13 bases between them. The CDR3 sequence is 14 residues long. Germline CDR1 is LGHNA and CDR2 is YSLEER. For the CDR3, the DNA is TGCGCCAGCAGCCAAATGGCTGGCTTAAGGGAGCTGTTTTTT. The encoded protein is CASSQMAGLRELFF.

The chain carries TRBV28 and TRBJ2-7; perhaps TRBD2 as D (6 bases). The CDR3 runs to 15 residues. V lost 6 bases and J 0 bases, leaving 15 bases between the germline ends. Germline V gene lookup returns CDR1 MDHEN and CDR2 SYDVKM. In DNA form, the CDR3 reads TGTGCCAGCAGACCTCGGGGGAGGAGCTCCTACGAGCAGTACTTC. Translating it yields CASRPRGRSSYEQYF.

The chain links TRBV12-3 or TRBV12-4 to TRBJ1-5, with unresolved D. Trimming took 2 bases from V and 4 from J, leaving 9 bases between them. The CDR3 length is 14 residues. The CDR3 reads CASSLRVRNQPQHF. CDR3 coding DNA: TGTGCCAGCAGTTTACGCGTGCGAAATCAGCCCCAGCATTTT.

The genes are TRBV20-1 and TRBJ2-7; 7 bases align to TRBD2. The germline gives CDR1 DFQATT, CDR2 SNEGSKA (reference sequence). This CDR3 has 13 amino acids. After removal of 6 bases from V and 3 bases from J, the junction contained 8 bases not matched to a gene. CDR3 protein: CSAPDTGGYEQYF. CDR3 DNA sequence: TGCAGTGCACCGGACACGGGGGGCTACGAGCAGTACTTC.

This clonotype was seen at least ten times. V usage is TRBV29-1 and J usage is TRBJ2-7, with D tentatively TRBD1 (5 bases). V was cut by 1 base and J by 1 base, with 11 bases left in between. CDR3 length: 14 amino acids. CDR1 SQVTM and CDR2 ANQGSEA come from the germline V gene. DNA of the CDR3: TGCAGCGTTGAAGGGGGCCAACATTCCTACGAGCAGTACTTC. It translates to CSVEGGQHSYEQYF.

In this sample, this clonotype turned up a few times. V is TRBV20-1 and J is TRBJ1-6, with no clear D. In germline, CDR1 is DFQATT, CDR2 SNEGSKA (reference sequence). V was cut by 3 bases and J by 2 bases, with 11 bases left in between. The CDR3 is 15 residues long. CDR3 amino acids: CSARAQETYNSPLHF. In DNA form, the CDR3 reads TGCAGTGCTAGGGCTCAAGAGACCTATAATTCACCCCTCCACTTT.

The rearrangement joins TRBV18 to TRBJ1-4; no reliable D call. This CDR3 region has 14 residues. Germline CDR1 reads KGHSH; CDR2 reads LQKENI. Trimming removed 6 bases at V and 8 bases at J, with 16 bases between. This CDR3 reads CASSLMGGAEKLFF. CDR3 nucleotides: TGTGCCAGCTCCCTCATGGGAGGAGCGGAAAAACTGTTTTTT.

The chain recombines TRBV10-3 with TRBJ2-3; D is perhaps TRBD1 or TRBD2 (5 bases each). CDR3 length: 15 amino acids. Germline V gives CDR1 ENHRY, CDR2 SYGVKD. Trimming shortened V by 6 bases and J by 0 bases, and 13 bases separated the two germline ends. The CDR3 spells CAISLYGASTDTQYF. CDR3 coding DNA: TGTGCCATCAGCCTTTACGGGGCTAGCACAGATACGCAGTATTTT.

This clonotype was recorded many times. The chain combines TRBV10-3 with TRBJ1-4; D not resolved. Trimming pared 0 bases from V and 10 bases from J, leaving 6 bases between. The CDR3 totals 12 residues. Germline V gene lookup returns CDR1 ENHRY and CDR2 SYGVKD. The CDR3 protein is CAISESEGKLFF. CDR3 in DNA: TGTGCCATCAGTGAGTCCGAAGGAAAACTGTTTTTT.

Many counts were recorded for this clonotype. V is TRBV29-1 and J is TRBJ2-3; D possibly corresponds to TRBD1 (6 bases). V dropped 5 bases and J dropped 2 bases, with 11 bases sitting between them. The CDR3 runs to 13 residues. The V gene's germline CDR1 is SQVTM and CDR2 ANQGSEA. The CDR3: CSVRGTLTDTQYF. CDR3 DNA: TGCAGCGTTAGGGGGACCCTCACAGATACGCAGTATTTT.

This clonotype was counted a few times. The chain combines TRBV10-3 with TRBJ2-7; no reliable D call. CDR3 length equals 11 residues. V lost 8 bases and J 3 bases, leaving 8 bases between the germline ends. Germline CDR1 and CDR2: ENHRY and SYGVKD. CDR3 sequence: CAIGTYYEQYF. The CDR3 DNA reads TGTGCCATCGGAACGTACTACGAGCAGTACTTC.

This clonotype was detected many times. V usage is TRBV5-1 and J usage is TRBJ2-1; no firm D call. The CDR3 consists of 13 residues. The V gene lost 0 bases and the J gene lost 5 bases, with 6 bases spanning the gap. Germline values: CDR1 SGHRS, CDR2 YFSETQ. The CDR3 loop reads CASSLGVDNEQFF. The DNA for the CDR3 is TGCGCCAGCAGCTTGGGAGTTGACAATGAGCAGTTCTTC. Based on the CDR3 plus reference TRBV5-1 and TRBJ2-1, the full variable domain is KAGVTQTPRYLIKTRGQQVTLSCSPISGHRSVSWYQQTPGQGLQFLFEYFSETQRNKGNFPGRFSGRQFSNSRSEMNVSTLELGDSALYLCASSLGVDNEQFFGPGTRLTVL.

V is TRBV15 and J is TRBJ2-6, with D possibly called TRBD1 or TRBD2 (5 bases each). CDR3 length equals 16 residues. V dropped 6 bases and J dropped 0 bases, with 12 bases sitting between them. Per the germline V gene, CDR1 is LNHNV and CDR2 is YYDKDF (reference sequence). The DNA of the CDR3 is TGTGCCACCAGAGGGGACGGAGCCTCTGGGGCCAACGTCCTGACTTTC. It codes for CATRGDGASGANVLTF.